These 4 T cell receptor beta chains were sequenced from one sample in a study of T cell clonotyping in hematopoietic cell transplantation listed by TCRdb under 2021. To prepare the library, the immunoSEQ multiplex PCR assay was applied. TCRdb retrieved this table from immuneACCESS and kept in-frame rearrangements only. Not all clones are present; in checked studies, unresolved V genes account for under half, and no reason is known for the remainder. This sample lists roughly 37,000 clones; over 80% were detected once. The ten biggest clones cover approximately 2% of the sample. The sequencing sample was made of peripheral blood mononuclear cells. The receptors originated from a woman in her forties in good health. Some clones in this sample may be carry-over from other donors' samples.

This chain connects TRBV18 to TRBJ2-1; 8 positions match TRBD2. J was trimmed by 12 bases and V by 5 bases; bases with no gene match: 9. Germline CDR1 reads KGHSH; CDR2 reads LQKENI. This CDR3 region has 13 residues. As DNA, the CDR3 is TGTGCCAGCTCAAACGGGAGGGCCTCTGTGCAGTTCTTC. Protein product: CASSNGRASVQFF.

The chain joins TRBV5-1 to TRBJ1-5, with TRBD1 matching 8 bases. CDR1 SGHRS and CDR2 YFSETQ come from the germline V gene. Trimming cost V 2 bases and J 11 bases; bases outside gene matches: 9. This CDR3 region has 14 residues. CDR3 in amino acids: CASSFGQGRGAQHF. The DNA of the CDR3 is TGCGCCAGCAGCTTTGGACAGGGTCGTGGGGCCCAGCATTTT. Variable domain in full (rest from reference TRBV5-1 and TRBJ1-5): KAGVTQTPRYLIKTRGQQVTLSCSPISGHRSVSWYQQTPGQGLQFLFEYFSETQRNKGNFPGRFSGRQFSNSRSEMNVSTLELGDSALYLCASSFGQGRGAQHFGDGTRLSIL.

The CDR3 spells CASSSNGGLYEQYF. The DNA for the CDR3 is TGTGCCAGCAGCTCGAATGGCGGCCTCTACGAGCAGTACTTC. The V and J genes are TRBV11-1 and TRBJ2-7; the D is unclear. V dropped 4 bases and J dropped 3 bases, with 13 bases sitting between them. This CDR3 has 14 residues. Germline loops: CDR1 SGHAT, CDR2 FQDESV (reference sequence).

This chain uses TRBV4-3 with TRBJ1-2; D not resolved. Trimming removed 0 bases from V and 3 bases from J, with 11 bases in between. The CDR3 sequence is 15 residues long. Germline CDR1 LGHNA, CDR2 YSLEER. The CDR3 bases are TGCGCCAGCAGCCAAGATTTGAACATCGACTATGGCTACACCTTC. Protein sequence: CASSQDLNIDYGYTF.